These 27 T cell receptor beta chains originate from one sample sequenced in a study of blood T cell repertoires in COVID-19. Profiled with immunoSEQ multiplex PCR; TCRdb holds only in-frame clones, not every one. The sample carries 90,000 to 130,000 clones, roughly four fifths recorded once. Sequencing was carried out using peripheral blood. The source is a woman aged 55-69 years with acute or convalescent COVID-19.

The V gene is TRBV28, the J gene TRBJ1-5, with a possible D match to TRBD1 (6 bases). The CDR3 consists of 14 residues. Trimming left V 5 bases short and J 9 bases short, with 17 bases between. Germline assignment: CDR1 MDHEN and CDR2 SYDVKM. The CDR3 region is CASSPQGPWLPQHF. The CDR3 coding sequence is TGTGCCAGCAGTCCCCAGGGGCCTTGGCTGCCCCAGCATTTT.

This clone was seen a single time. The chain joins TRBV6-2 or TRBV6-3 to TRBJ1-1; a weak D match, TRBD1 (6 bases). Germline assignment: CDR1 MNHEY and CDR2 SVGEGT. V was trimmed by 2 bases and J by 8 bases, leaving 15 bases between them. The CDR3 is 14 amino acids. The CDR3 sequence: CASSYIRGPQEAFF. The CDR3 DNA reads TGTGCCAGCAGTTACATCAGGGGACCCCAAGAAGCTTTCTTT.

The V and J genes are TRBV12-5 and TRBJ1-4; possible D gene TRBD1, 5 bases. Germline V lookup: CDR1 LGHNT, CDR2 FRNRAP. The CDR3 sequence is 14 residues long. The V gene lost 6 bases and the J gene lost 6 bases, with 14 bases spanning the gap. CDR3 sequence reads: CASGMGGAHEKLFF. The CDR3 DNA reads as TGTGCTAGTGGGATGGGAGGGGCACATGAAAAACTGTTTTTT.

The chain carries TRBV19 and TRBJ1-5; D is uncertain. From germline, CDR1 is LNHDA and CDR2 SQIVND (reference sequence). The CDR3 sequence is 13 residues long. V was pared by 8 bases and J by 7 bases, with 15 bases between. CDR3 loop: CASCILNGQPQHF. In DNA, the CDR3 is TGTGCCAGTTGCATACTAAATGGCCAGCCCCAGCATTTT.

This clone has a single count. The chain carries TRBV11-2 and TRBJ2-3; 9 bases agree with TRBD1. The CDR3 covers 14 residues. Germline CDR1 reads SGHAT; CDR2 reads FQNNGV. Germline trimming cut 5 bases from V and 11 bases from J; bases unmatched to any gene: 11. The CDR3 bases are TGTGCCAGCAGCCCCACCCGGACAGGGGACATGCAGTATTTT. The encoded protein is CASSPTRTGDMQYF.

The chain joins TRBV9 to TRBJ1-1, with D possibly being TRBD1 (5 bases). V was shortened by 0 bases and J by 4 bases, with 13 bases between the two germline ends. CDR1 is SGDLS, CDR2 YYNGEE, per germline. CDR3 length equals 15 residues. This CDR3 is CASSVESGRGTEAFF. Here the CDR3 DNA reads TGTGCCAGCAGCGTAGAGTCAGGTAGGGGCACTGAAGCTTTCTTT.

This chain uses TRBV4-1 with TRBJ2-6; TRBD1 agrees at 7 bases. This CDR3 region has 14 residues. Unmatched junction bases numbered 9, after V lost 3 bases and J lost 13 bases. Germline CDR1 is MGHRA and CDR2 is YSYEKL. CDR3 nucleotide sequence: TGCGCCAGCAGCCACGATCCGGACAGGCAGGTCCTGACTTTC. Amino acids: CASSHDPDRQVLTF.

The rearrangement links TRBV2 to TRBJ1-3; 7 nucleotides line up with TRBD1. Losses at the gene ends were 7 bases for V and 0 bases for J; bases not matched to a gene: 9. The CDR3 extends over 16 amino acids. Germline V gene data show CDR1 as SNHLY and CDR2 as FYNNEI. The chain's CDR3 is CASIGTENFSGNTIYF. The CDR3 region has the DNA TGTGCCAGCATTGGGACAGAAAATTTCTCTGGAAACACCATATATTTT.

This clone appeared a single time. This chain links TRBV5-6 with TRBJ1-2, with a weak D call TRBD1 (5 bases). CDR3 length equals 15 residues. CDR1 is SGHDT, CDR2 YYEEEE, per germline. V lost 0 bases, J lost 7 bases, and 16 bases lay in between. This CDR3 reads CASSLAAGPDGGYTF. In DNA, the CDR3 is TGTGCCAGCAGCTTGGCGGCAGGGCCGGATGGTGGCTACACCTTC.

The chain links TRBV30 to TRBJ1-2; TRBD1 aligns across 7 bases. The germline CDR1 and CDR2 sequences are GTSNPN and SVGIG (reference sequence). The CDR3 consists of 16 residues. Unmatched junction bases numbered 19, after V lost 5 bases and J lost 7 bases. CDR3 sequence: CAWGSYFGQEQGGYTF. The CDR3 DNA reads TGTGCCTGGGGTTCTTACTTTGGACAGGAGCAGGGTGGCTACACCTTC. Full variable domain (rest looked up from reference TRBV30 and TRBJ1-2): SQTIHQWPATLVQPVGSPLSLECTVEGTSNPNLYWYRQAAGRGLQLLFYSVGIGQISSEVPQNLSASRPQDRQFILSSKKLLLSDSGFYLCAWGSYFGQEQGGYTFGSGTRLTVV.

The chain is built from TRBV11-3 and TRBJ2-1, with D possibly being TRBD2 (5 bases). This CDR3 comprises 17 residues. Trimming stripped 0 bases from V and 8 bases from J, with 20 bases between. Germline-derived CDR1 and CDR2 are SGHNT and YENEEA. CDR3 DNA: TGTGCCAGCAGCTTAGACAGCGGACTGTCCCTCCTCCATGAGCAGTTCTTC. It is translated as CASSLDSGLSLLHEQFF.

The gene calls are TRBV6-5 and TRBJ2-5; D is unresolved. The CDR3 sequence is 16 residues long. Trimming took 0 bases from V and 1 from J, leaving 12 bases between them. Germline CDR1 MNHEY, CDR2 SVGAGI. The CDR3 here is CASSYSSIPIQETQYF. CDR3 coding DNA: TGTGCCAGCAGTTACTCGAGCATACCTATCCAAGAGACCCAGTACTTC.

This clone was observed once. This chain connects TRBV7-2 to TRBJ2-1, with TRBD2 matching 9 bases. The trim removed 5 bases at V and 7 bases at J, leaving 9 bases unmatched. The CDR3 extends over 15 amino acids. The germline gives CDR1 SGHTA, CDR2 FQGNSA. This CDR3 reads CASSVSSGDLNEQFF. CDR3 nucleotides: TGTGCCAGCAGCGTATCTAGCGGGGATTTGAATGAGCAGTTCTTC.

As concerns this clone: This sample includes further DNA sequences coding for the same CDR3. The CDR3 DNA follows: TGTGCCAGCAGCCTACAGGGATATACTGAAGCTTTCTTT. It codes for CASSLQGYTEAFF. The chain couples TRBV14 to TRBJ1-1, with D tentatively TRBD1 (6 bases). This CDR3 is built from 13 residues. Germline-derived CDR1 and CDR2 are SGHDN and FVKESK. Trimming took off 4 bases at V and 5 bases at J, with 11 bases between the two ends.

This clone showed up just once. V is TRBV18 and J is TRBJ1-1; a weak D match, TRBD1 (6 bases). Trimming removed 2 bases from V and 1 base from J, with 11 bases in between. This CDR3 comprises 15 residues. The germline gives CDR1 KGHSH, CDR2 LQKENI. CDR3 protein: CASSPAPGQNTEAFF. DNA for the CDR3: TGTGCCAGCTCACCAGCACCGGGACAGAACACTGAAGCTTTCTTT.

V and J are TRBV2 and TRBJ2-1; the match to TRBD2 covers 8 bases. The CDR3 sequence is 14 residues long. From germline, CDR1 is SNHLY and CDR2 FYNNEI. The J segment lost 10 bases and the V segment lost 3 bases, leaving 8 bases of the junction unmatched. The CDR3, as DNA: TGTGCCAGCAGTGAGGGGCGAAGCGGGGGCGAGCAGTTCTTC. Its translation: CASSEGRSGGEQFF.

The rearrangement uses TRBV6-4 and TRBJ2-3, with D uncertain. This CDR3 contains 16 residues. Germline-derived CDR1 and CDR2 are MRHNA and SNTAGT. Trimming pared 0 bases from V and 7 bases from J, leaving 17 bases between. CDR3: CASSDSVGSYPYTQYF. The CDR3 DNA follows: TGTGCCAGCAGTGACTCAGTGGGCTCCTACCCATATACGCAGTATTTT.

The gene calls are TRBV19 and TRBJ1-3, with D tentatively TRBD1 (5 bases). Germline CDR1 reads LNHDA; CDR2 reads SQIVND (reference sequence). The CDR3 has 16 residues. V was trimmed by 0 bases and J by 2 bases, leaving 11 bases between them. CDR3: CASSIDGPGAGNTIYF. CDR3 sequence (DNA): TGTGCCAGTAGTATAGACGGGCCGGGGGCTGGAAACACCATATATTTT.

This clone has more than one count but fewer than ten. The V call is TRBV4-1, the J call TRBJ1-6; 8 nucleotides match TRBD1. Unmatched junction bases numbered 8, after V lost 3 bases and J lost 10 bases. This CDR3 spans 15 amino acids. Germline V gene lookup returns CDR1 MGHRA and CDR2 YSYEKL. The CDR3, as DNA: TGCGCCAGCAGCCACCAGACAGGGGTAGTGTCACCCCTCCACTTT. This translates into CASSHQTGVVSPLHF.

The chain joins TRBV4-1 to TRBJ1-5; TRBD1 agrees at 8 bases. Germline-derived CDR1 and CDR2 are MGHRA and YSYEKL. V lost 2 bases, J lost 1 base, and 4 bases stayed unmatched. The CDR3 consists of 16 residues. The CDR3 sequence is CASSQNRGFSNQPQHF. The CDR3 DNA reads as TGCGCCAGCAGCCAAAACAGGGGGTTCAGCAATCAGCCCCAGCATTTT.

The rearrangement joins TRBV6-6 to TRBJ1-6; possibly TRBD1 for D (5 bases). Germline V gene sequence: CDR1 MNHNY, CDR2 SVGAGI (reference sequence). The CDR3 covers 14 residues. Trimming cost V 5 bases and J 5 bases, with 10 bases left between them. DNA of the CDR3: TGTGCCAGCAGTCGACAGTCCAATAATTCACCCCTCCACTTT. Encoded protein: CASSRQSNNSPLHF.

In DNA form, the CDR3 reads TGTGCCAGCAGCAAAGGGGGACAGGGGGCTGGGGAGCAGTACTTC. Translated: CASSKGGQGAGEQYF. The rearrangement uses TRBV21-1 and TRBJ2-7; the table's D gene call, TRBD1, was not cross checked with the DNA. TRBV21-1 constitutes a pseudogene. CDR3 size: 15 residues.

J is TRBJ1-1 and V is TRBV10-3; D might be TRBD1 (6 bases). V dropped 1 base and J dropped 8 bases, with 8 bases sitting between them. Per the germline V gene, CDR1 is ENHRY and CDR2 is SYGVKD. The CDR3 covers 12 residues. The DNA for the CDR3 is TGTGCCATCAGTGAGTTTGGACAGGAAGCTTTCTTT. The encoded protein is CAISEFGQEAFF.

The CDR3 loop reads CASSWDRRYEQYF. The CDR3 coding sequence is TGTGCCAGCAGCTGGGACAGACGCTACGAGCAGTACTTC. The chain links TRBV7-2 to TRBJ2-7; 7 bases fit TRBD1. Germline CDR1 SGHTA, CDR2 FQGNSA. The V and J ends lost 4 bases and 3 bases, in that order; junction bases with no gene match: 3. There are 13 residues in the CDR3.

The gene calls are TRBV7-2 and TRBJ1-2; the D gene is possibly TRBD1 (5 bases). Germline values: CDR1 SGHTA, CDR2 FQGNSA. The CDR3 has 16 residues. The V end lost 4 bases, the J end lost 8 bases, and 23 bases lay between the germline ends. CDR3 DNA sequence: TGTGCCAGCAGCTCCCCCTTGGGGCCGCGTTTGGGGGGCTACACCTTC. Translation: CASSSPLGPRLGGYTF.

V usage is TRBV2 and J usage is TRBJ2-3; D gene ambiguous. CDR3 length: 15 amino acids. Trimming pared 0 bases from V and 0 bases from J, leaving 7 bases between. From germline, CDR1 is SNHLY and CDR2 FYNNEI. In DNA, the CDR3 is TGTGCCAGCAGTGAAGCTTTAACTAGCACAGATACGCAGTATTTT. Amino acid sequence: CASSEALTSTDTQYF.

The gene calls are TRBV18 and TRBJ2-1; TRBD1 matches at 9 bases. The CDR3 is made up of 19 amino acids. Trimming removed 0 bases from V and 0 bases from J; junction bases left unmatched: 9. Germline lookup yields CDR1 KGHSH and CDR2 LQKENI. CDR3 nucleotides: TGTGCCAGCTCACCACCCCGCGGGACGACAGGGGGCTCCTACAATGAGCAGTTCTTC. It codes for CASSPPRGTTGGSYNEQFF.